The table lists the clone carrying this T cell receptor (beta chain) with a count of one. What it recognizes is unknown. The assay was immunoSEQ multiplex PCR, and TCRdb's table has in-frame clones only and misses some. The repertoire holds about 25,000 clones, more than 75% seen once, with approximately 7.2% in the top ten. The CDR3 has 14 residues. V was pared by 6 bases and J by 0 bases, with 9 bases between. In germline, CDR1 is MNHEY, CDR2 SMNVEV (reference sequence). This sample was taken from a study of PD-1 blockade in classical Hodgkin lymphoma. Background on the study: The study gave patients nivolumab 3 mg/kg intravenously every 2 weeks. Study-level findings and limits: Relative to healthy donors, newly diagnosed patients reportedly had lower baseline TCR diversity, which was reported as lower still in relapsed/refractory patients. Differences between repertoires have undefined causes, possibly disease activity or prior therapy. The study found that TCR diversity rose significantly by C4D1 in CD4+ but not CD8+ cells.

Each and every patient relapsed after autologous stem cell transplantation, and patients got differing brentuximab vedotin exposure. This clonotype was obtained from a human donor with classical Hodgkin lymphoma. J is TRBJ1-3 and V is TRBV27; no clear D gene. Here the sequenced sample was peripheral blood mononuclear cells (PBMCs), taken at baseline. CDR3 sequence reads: CASSARSSGNTIYF. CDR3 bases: TGTGCCAGCAGCGCCAGGAGCTCTGGAAACACCATATATTTT.